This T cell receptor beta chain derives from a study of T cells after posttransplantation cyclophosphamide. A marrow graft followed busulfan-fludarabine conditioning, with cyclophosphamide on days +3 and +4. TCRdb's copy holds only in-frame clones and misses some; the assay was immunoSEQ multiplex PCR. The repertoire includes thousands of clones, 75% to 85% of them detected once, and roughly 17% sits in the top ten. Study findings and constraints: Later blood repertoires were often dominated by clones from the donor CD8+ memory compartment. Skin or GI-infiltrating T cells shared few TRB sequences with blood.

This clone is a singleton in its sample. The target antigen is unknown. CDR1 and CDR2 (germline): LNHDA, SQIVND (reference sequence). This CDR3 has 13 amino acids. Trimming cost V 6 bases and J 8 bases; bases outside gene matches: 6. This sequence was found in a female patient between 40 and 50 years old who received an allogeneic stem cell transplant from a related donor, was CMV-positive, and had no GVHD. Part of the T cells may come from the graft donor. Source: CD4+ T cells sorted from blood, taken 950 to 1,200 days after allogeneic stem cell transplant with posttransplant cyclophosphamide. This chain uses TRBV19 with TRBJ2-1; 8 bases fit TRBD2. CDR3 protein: CASSKGLVDEQFF. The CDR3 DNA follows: TGTGCCAGTAGCAAGGGACTAGTCGATGAGCAGTTCTTC. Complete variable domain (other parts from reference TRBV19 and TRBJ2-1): DGGITQSPKYLFRKEGQNVTLSCEQNLNHDAMYWYRQDPGQGLRLIYYSQIVNDFQKGDIAEGYSVSREKKESFPLTVTSAQKNPTAFYLCASSKGLVDEQFFGPGTRLTVL.